This entry describes one T cell receptor (beta chain). As yet, its antigen is unknown. Unstimulated regulatory T cells (CD4+CD25+CD127-), CD4+CD25- non-regulatory cells, CD4 and CD8 cells were FACS-sorted from thawed PBMCs. The length of the CDR3 is 13 residues. Germline-derived CDR1 and CDR2 are MNHNS and SASEGT. The V end lost 7 bases, the J end lost 0 bases, and 9 bases lay between the germline ends. The data belong to a study of Tregs in tolerant kidney transplant recipients. Study in general: Mixed chimerism was transient after nonmyeloablative marrow transplants from related graft donors.

Study results and limitations: Expanding Tregs on activated donor B cells appeared to best identify donor-specific TCRbeta clones.

Clones were sequenced by immunoSEQ multiplex PCR, and TCRdb holds only the in-frame ones, with some missing. The sample has 70,000 to 95,000 clones; 75% to 95% are singletons. The origin of this receptor is a human donor who received a combined kidney and bone marrow transplant. This sample comprised Tregs from blood, obtained before the transplant. V usage is TRBV6-1 and J usage is TRBJ1-1; D is perhaps TRBD1 (5 bases). CDR3 DNA: TGTGCCAGCATGAGGGGTATGAACACTGAAGCTTTCTTT. This translates into CASMRGMNTEAFF.